The sequence of this T cell receptor beta chain was determined in a study of cytomegalovirus exposure and HLA in healthy donors (dated by TCRdb to 2016 to 2017). In terms of the full investigation: An earlier analysis of approximately 550 of the donors reported approximately 270 Gb of sequence data and 117 million unique TCR beta sequences from approximately 180 million T cells. An early release that covered roughly 600 HLA-typed donors contained about 300 gigabases of sequencing data and about 93 million unique TCR sequences. Among the approximately 400 genotyped donors, around 81% belonged to the genetic ancestry cluster associated with self-reported Caucasian donors. The study aimed to test whether cataloging public T cell receptors could reveal signatures of past pathogen exposure. The T cell repertoires of several hundred subjects were profiled by immunosequencing and related to cytomegalovirus serostatus. A separate validation cohort of approximately 120 different subjects was used in addition to the approximately 700-subject first cohort. The study combined high-throughput TCR immunosequencing, statistical association of individual TCRs with disease status, and machine learning to predict cytomegalovirus infection status. In a later analysis, previously published TCR beta repertoires from hundreds of donors were re-analyzed and high-resolution HLA genotyping was added so that TCR occurrence patterns could be studied. In the later analysis, no new phenotypic data were used to find candidate immune exposures; instead, reliance was placed on TCR beta sequences and their occurrence across donors. In an earlier analysis of 587 of the donors, high-throughput TCR beta sequencing was used to judge whether each TCR beta V gene segment behaved as functional or pseudogenic. Donor age, sex, ethnicity and CMV serostatus were compiled alongside the repertoire data. A later genetic analysis took genome-wide SNP genotypes for about three fifths of the 666 donors and used that subset as a discovery cohort. All discovery cohort repertoires had been generated on a single sequencing platform. Both class I and class II loci were covered by HLA typing, at four-digit resolution. The number of typed donors differed by locus: about 620-630 for A, B, C, DRB1 and DQB1; 522 for DQA1; some 610 for DPA1; and roughly 490 for DPB1. Several DR-DQ haplotypes were handled as single units for association and clustering because linkage in the cohort was strong. Among around 400 genotyped donors of the cohort, an average of around 240,000 unique TCR beta nucleotide sequences was sequenced per donor, of which about 18% were non-productive.

Library prep was done by the immunoSEQ multiplex PCR assay. For the multiplex PCR, a mixture combining 60 forward primers for TCR Vbeta segments and 13 reverse primers for TCR Jbeta segments was used. Amplification of the CDR3 region of rearranged TCR beta genes was performed with a multiplex PCR assay on genomic DNA. The Illumina HiSeq System was used to sequence the amplified TCR beta libraries as 87-base-pair reads. The paper's data handling went like this. Across the 500 to 750 repertoires, a later analysis counted approximately 83 million unique TCR beta chains, roughly 11 million of which were shared by at least two donors. A nearest-neighbor algorithm error-corrected the raw reads and collapsed the reads into unique sequences, merging closely related sequences to remove PCR and sequencing errors. CDR3 sequences were aligned to IMGT reference sequences to assign V, D and J gene segments. Each retained sequence needed at least a six-nucleotide match to both a V gene segment and a J gene segment. Rearrangements were classified as productive when the CDR3 lacked stop codons and remained in frame with V and J, and all other rearrangements were classified as non-productive. Following IMGT convention, CDR3 was defined as the stretch from the second conserved V-encoded cysteine up to the conserved J-encoded phenylalanine. The earlier analysis of 587 of the donors excluded sequences that lacked an unambiguous match to a single V gene segment. An earlier analysis of a few hundred of the donors called V segments functional above 56.7% productive rearrangements and segregating when the between-donor standard deviation exceeded 5%. A statistical classification framework was built to diagnose cytomegalovirus status from the catalog of TCR beta chain sequences. A later analysis assigned V and J genes by comparing TCR nucleotide sequences with IMGT/GENE-DB human TR gene sequences. In a later analysis, CDR3 sequences and most-parsimonious VDJ recombination scenarios were assigned using the TCRdist pipeline. A later analysis defined each TCR beta chain by its CDR3 amino acid sequence plus V-gene family, and excluded reads lacking a unique V-gene family. To address suspected cross-contamination and a sequencing artifact, a later analysis removed several hundred highly shared, low-generation-probability nucleotide sequences. For each public chain, a later analysis derived a clonal expansion index from normalized ranks of inferred template counts within each repertoire. In a later analysis, generation probabilities were computed using a VDJ recombination model fitted to out-of-frame rearrangements, and the results were checked against IGoR. Hypergeometric tests were used in a later analysis to score TCR-TCR, TCR-HLA and TCR-CMV co-occurrence, with a repertoire-size bias correction applied to the TCR pairs. In a later analysis, false discovery rates were estimated by permuting HLA or CMV assignments 20 times. In a later analysis, co-occurring TCRs were grouped using DBSCAN, with TCRdist sequence similarity added in when clustering inside HLA-allele-positive subsets. Repertoires with fewer than 30,000 or more than 120,000 public chains, plus five repertoires with anomalous nucleotide sharing, were excluded from co-occurrence clustering. What TCRdb holds here is the immuneACCESS table cut down to in-frame rearrangements. Part of the clones is not present; checked against another copy, under half of the missing clones reflect an unresolved V gene, and the others are unexplained. V and J calls and clone size follow that table, whereas D and trimming were derived from the DNA. In this sample the table shows roughly 190,000 clones, around 85% of which occur a single time. Around 3.9% of the sample is taken by the ten largest.

The CDR3 covers 12 residues, taking in both the cysteine and the phenylalanine. Just the 36-base CDR3 DNA is kept, in frame starting at base 1. The germline ends are 7 bases apart after V is trimmed by 3 bases and J by 2 bases. In the germline V gene, CDR1 corresponds to SQVTM and CDR2 to ANQGSEA. Regarding this clone: No antigen is known for it. No base-level quality is on record; no much larger clone is a single base apart.

The cohort was made up of around 720 healthy bone marrow donors. All cohort members were sampled while nominally healthy, although unrecorded immune exposures were likely present. The donor tested CMV seronegative, placing the donor among the roughly 340 seronegative members of the cohort. A peripheral blood sample was provided by each donor, and peripheral blood mononuclear cells were used for TCR beta sequencing. The Qiagen DNeasy Blood Extraction Kit was used to extract genomic DNA from the blood cell samples. Overall results and qualifications from the work: Because HLA typing was missing for some donors at each locus, association tests included only the typed subset. Cytomegalovirus status was reported to be diagnosed by the classifier with high specificity and sensitivity in both the original and validation cohorts. About 15 rarely observed V segments, including chromosome 9 orphons, were excluded from the earlier analysis of approximately 600 of the donors because counts were too low. In vitro tests confirmed that a few of the cytomegalovirus-associated TCR beta chains recognize cytomegalovirus antigens. Strong co-occurrence of HLA alleles, especially DR and DQ, made assigning TCR associations to individual alleles difficult. In a later analysis, HLA-associated TCR beta chains showed more clonal expansion and lower generation probabilities than non-associated chains that were equally common. According to a later analysis, most CMV-associated TCR beta chains appeared to be HLA-restricted, and the HLA associations seemed to be driven largely by CMV exposure. In the study, around 160 TCR beta chains were listed as associated with cytomegalovirus. In an earlier analysis of around 600 of the donors, most TCR beta V segments appeared in productive rearrangements about 87% or about 30% of the time, broadly matching IMGT annotations. The 87-base-pair reads could not distinguish some IMGT-functional V segments, including TRBV6-2 and TRBV6-3, so those segments were excluded. Linkage disequilibrium might explain the correlated functional status among segregating V segments, but an unknown experimental factor could not be ruled out. The authors suggested that the approach could potentially be generalized to other disease states and immunological phenotypes. In a later analysis, several top co-occurrence clusters were reported to appear linked to parvovirus B19, influenza, CMV and Epstein-Barr virus. A group of highly shared sequence variants was considered likely to be a technical artifact of the sequencing pipeline. Specific HLA alleles were associated with some 15,000 TCR beta sequences at a false discovery rate of 0.05 in a later analysis. Presence/absence analyses assumed roughly uniform sequencing depth across donors, an assumption that may not hold. Most TCR sequences were observed very rarely across donors, whereas some public TCRs were present in many individuals. According to a later genetic analysis, donors in an Asian-associated ancestry cluster had fewer N-insertions in productive TCRs than the roughly 670-donor mean. A further reported finding was that TCR beta sequences accurately predicted the HLA-A and HLA-B alleles for most subjects in the first cohort. A later genetic analysis associated a missense DCLRE1C variant with V-gene and J-gene trimming of TCR beta chains, and an independent cohort replicated the association. In this cohort, only TCR beta chains were sequenced, and detectable features were limited by the absence of alpha or paired-chain data. The only immune exposure information available for the cohort was CMV serostatus. According to a later analysis, TCR association rates differed among HLA loci, with DRB1 alleles showing the most associated TCRs and HLA-C alleles showing the fewest.

Recombination joined TRBV29-1 with TRBJ1-2, with the D gene too uncertain to name. Material for sequencing was PBMCs. The TCR was taken from a man in his fifties or sixties in good health and CMV-seronegative. The DNA is as follows: TGCAGCGTTGATCCGGGAAACTATGGCTACACCTTC. The encoded protein is CSVDPGNYGYTF.